These 31 T cell receptor beta chains came from one sample sequenced in a study of T cells in Graves' hyperthyroidism and ophthalmopathy. TCR beta CDR3 region amplification was performed from RNA transcripts. The TCR CDR3 was amplified in a first-round RT-PCR using the HTBI primer set. One entry per CDR3 protein results from TCRdb running MiXCR on the multiplex PCR reads. The sample holds approximately 870,000 distinct CDR3 sequences, around 38% seen once. What was sequenced was blood. These receptors came from a man aged 18 to 29 with Graves' hyperthyroidism.

This chain connects TRBV20-1 to TRBJ2-7, with TRBD1 as a possible D gene (6 bases). The CDR3 loop spans 15 amino acids. V lost 0 bases, J lost 7 bases, and 19 bases lay in between. CDR1 is DFQATT, CDR2 SNEGSKA, per germline (reference sequence). The CDR3 DNA follows: TGCAGTGCTAGAGATGGGGCGGCAGGGGTAAATGAGCAGTACTTC. It specifies CSARDGAAGVNEQYF.

This clonotype was counted many times. This rearrangement joins TRBV7-3 to TRBJ2-5; 7 nucleotides agree with TRBD1. The CDR3 has 13 residues. J gave up 5 bases and V 5 bases, and 5 bases lay outside the gene matches. The germline CDR1 and CDR2 sequences are SGHTA and FQGTGA. In DNA form, the CDR3 reads TGTGCCAGCAGCAAGGGGGCTTGGGAGACCCAGTACTTC. Translating gives CASSKGAWETQYF.

The V and J genes are TRBV19 and TRBJ1-1; 7 bases map to TRBD1. The V segment lost 9 bases and the J segment 6 bases; nucleotides outside the gene matches: 10. The CDR3 is 13 amino acids. Germline lookup yields CDR1 LNHDA and CDR2 SQIVND (reference sequence). DNA for the CDR3: TGTGCCAGCTCGGGGGCGCAGGGGGCTGAAGCTTTCTTT. The encoded protein is CASSGAQGAEAFF.

The V gene is TRBV4-1, the J gene TRBJ1-5, with a tentative D call TRBD1 (5 bases). The V end was cut by 5 bases, the J end by 12 bases, with 17 bases between. Per germline, CDR1 MGHRA and CDR2 YSYEKL. The CDR3 sequence is 13 residues long. The CDR3 is CASSSTPGGHQHF. The CDR3 bases are TGCGCCAGCAGCTCCACCCCCGGGGGTCACCAGCATTTT.

The sample holds many counts of this clonotype. The gene calls are TRBV29-1 and TRBJ2-7, with 7 bases fitting TRBD2. The CDR3 contains 15 residues. V lost 1 base to trimming and J lost 0 bases; unmatched junction nucleotides: 6. Per germline, CDR1 SQVTM and CDR2 ANQGSEA. The CDR3 spells CSVEGGSDLSYEQYF. CDR3 in DNA: TGCAGCGTTGAAGGCGGGAGCGATCTCTCCTACGAGCAGTACTTC.

This clonotype was detected many times. The chain has TRBV10-2 and TRBJ1-6, with 9 bases lining up with TRBD1. V gave up 3 bases and J gave up 7 bases; unmatched junction bases: 4. The CDR3 totals 15 residues. Germline CDR1 reads WSHSY; CDR2 reads SAAADI. Here the CDR3 DNA reads TGCGCCAGCAGTGACGCCGGGACAGGGAATTCACCCCTCCACTTT. As protein: CASSDAGTGNSPLHF.

The J gene is TRBJ1-4, the V gene TRBV12-3 or TRBV12-4; perhaps TRBD1 as D (6 bases). This CDR3 spans 14 amino acids. CDR3 in amino acids: CASGIFWPGAELFF. CDR3 coding DNA: TGTGCTAGTGGTATTTTTTGGCCAGGGGCCGAGCTGTTTTTT.

This clonotype came up many times. The genes are TRBV29-1 and TRBJ2-5; D call uncertain. This CDR3 comprises 13 residues. V shed 0 bases and J shed 7 bases, with 12 bases lying between them. Germline loops: CDR1 SQVTM, CDR2 ANQGSEA. The CDR3 protein is CSVEEARFRTQYF. In DNA, the CDR3 is TGCAGCGTTGAAGAAGCGAGGTTTCGGACCCAGTACTTC.

Ten or more counts support this clonotype. The V call is TRBV7-2, the J call TRBJ1-2; 10 bases agree with TRBD1. The V gene end was trimmed by 7 bases and the J gene end by 8 bases; junction bases not matched to a gene: 10. This CDR3 has 14 amino acids. Germline CDR1 reads SGHTA; CDR2 reads FQGNSA. DNA of the CDR3: TGTGCCAGCACCAAGAACGACAGGGGGCTCGGCTACACCTTC. This sequence encodes CASTKNDRGLGYTF.

This clonotype was seen a handful of times. The chain carries TRBV6-6 and TRBJ1-5; D may be TRBD1 (6 bases). The germline V and J ends were trimmed by 10 bases and 1 base, with 20 bases remaining between them. This CDR3 has 16 residues. The germline gives CDR1 MNHNY, CDR2 SVGAGI (reference sequence). The CDR3 nucleotides read TGTGCCACCCTGGAGGGAGCGGGGGGCAGCAATCAGCCCCAGCATTTT. It codes for CATLEGAGGSNQPQHF.

This clonotype was recorded at least ten times. The J gene is TRBJ1-4, the V gene TRBV7-9; D not certain. V lost 1 base and J lost 1, with 10 bases in between. There are 16 residues in the CDR3. CDR1 is SEHNR and CDR2 is FQNEAQ in the germline V gene (reference sequence). CDR3 nucleotide sequence: TGTGCCAGCAGCTTAGGCTCCGCGGAAACTAATGAAAAACTGTTTTTT. Amino acid sequence: CASSLGSAETNEKLFF.

A few counts support this clonotype. This chain links TRBV19 with TRBJ2-7; perhaps TRBD2 as D (6 bases). The germline V gene encodes CDR1 LNHDA and CDR2 SQIVND (reference sequence). The CDR3 spans 14 residues. V was trimmed by 4 bases and J by 0 bases, leaving 10 bases between them. As DNA, the CDR3 is TGTGCCAGTAGTAGTAGCGGAAACTCCTACGAGCAGTACTTC. Translating gives CASSSSGNSYEQYF.

The V call is TRBV4-3, the J call TRBJ1-3; 9 bases are shared with TRBD1. The CDR3 covers 16 residues. Losses at the gene ends were 2 bases for V and 6 bases for J; bases not matched to a gene: 8. The germline V gene encodes CDR1 LGHNA and CDR2 YSLEER. CDR3 in amino acids: CASSQQGDRVANTIYF. The DNA for the CDR3 is TGCGCCAGCAGCCAACAGGGGGACAGGGTGGCAAACACCATATATTTT.

This clonotype showed up many times. The chain uses TRBV25-1 and TRBJ2-5; D is perhaps TRBD1 or TRBD2 (5 bases each). The CDR3 length is 13 residues. Germline V lookup: CDR1 MGHDK, CDR2 SYGVNS. Deletions cut 6 bases from V and 3 bases from J, with 11 bases between. This CDR3 reads CASRERGEETQYF. The CDR3 nucleotides are TGTGCCAGCAGGGAGAGAGGGGAAGAGACCCAGTACTTC.

This clonotype has a count of ten or more. The rearrangement uses TRBV29-1 and TRBJ2-7; TRBD1 matches at 8 bases. The V gene's germline CDR1 is SQVTM and CDR2 ANQGSEA. The V segment lost 7 bases and the J segment 3 bases; nucleotides outside the gene matches: 5. This CDR3 has 12 amino acids. CDR3: CSAQGAHYEQYF. For the CDR3, the DNA is TGCAGCGCCCAGGGGGCGCACTACGAGCAGTACTTC.

The sample holds a few counts of this clonotype. This chain joins TRBV12-3 or TRBV12-4 and TRBJ1-3; D remains unclear. The CDR3 is 14 residues long. V shed 5 bases and J shed 1 base, with 9 bases lying between them. As DNA, the CDR3 is TGTGCCAGCAGTCTCTGGGCTTCTGGAAACACCATATATTTT. This encodes CASSLWASGNTIYF.

The V call is TRBV19, the J call TRBJ1-2; D call uncertain. Trimming left V 4 bases short and J 4 bases short, with 7 bases between. The CDR3 has 12 amino acids. CDR1 and CDR2 (germline): LNHDA, SQIVND (reference sequence). CDR3 nucleotide sequence: TGTGCCAGTAGTACACCCGGCTATGGCTACACCTTC. Encoded protein: CASSTPGYGYTF.

V usage is TRBV5-6 and J usage is TRBJ2-7; 7 nucleotides match TRBD1. This CDR3 is 11 amino acids long. Germline CDR1 SGHDT, CDR2 YYEEEE. Trimming cost V 5 bases and J 4 bases; bases outside gene matches: 0. CDR3 in DNA: TGTGCCAGCAGGGGACAGTACGAGCAGTACTTC. This encodes CASRGQYEQYF.

This clonotype was recorded only once. This chain links TRBV29-1 with TRBJ2-3; TRBD1 might be the D (5 bases). The CDR3 loop spans 13 amino acids. Trimming removed 3 bases at V and 1 base at J, with 8 bases between. In germline, CDR1 is SQVTM, CDR2 ANQGSEA. The CDR3 sequence: CSVDQGGTDTQYF. The CDR3, as DNA: TGCAGCGTTGACCAGGGTGGCACAGATACGCAGTATTTT.

The J gene is TRBJ2-6, the V gene TRBV7-8; D might be TRBD2 (5 bases). Germline V gives CDR1 SGHVS, CDR2 FQNEAQ. The CDR3 runs to 16 residues. Between the trimmed V and J ends, which lost 3 bases and 3 bases, there was a span of 12 bases. The CDR3 reads CASSFIGERGANVLTF. CDR3 nucleotide sequence: TGTGCCAGCAGCTTTATCGGGGAGCGTGGGGCCAACGTCCTGACTTTC.

This clonotype occurred many times. This sequence joins TRBV7-9 and TRBJ1-4, with TRBD1 identical over 9 bases. CDR3 length equals 14 residues. Germline values: CDR1 SEHNR, CDR2 FQNEAQ (reference sequence). V dropped 5 bases and J dropped 8; count of bases not matched to a gene: 6. The CDR3 loop is CASSRQGGKEKLFF. CDR3 nucleotide sequence: TGTGCCAGCAGCAGACAGGGGGGGAAGGAAAAACTGTTTTTT.

In regard to this clonotype: At one of its ends the junction is not consistent with the germline gene, which may arise from a read error. The gene calls are TRBV12-3 or TRBV12-4 and TRBJ1-1, with TRBD1 matching over 7 bases. The CDR3 has 14 amino acids. The CDR3 loop is CASTETGSNAEAFF. CDR3 coding DNA: TGTGCCAGCACTGAGACAGGGTCGAACGCTGAAGCTTTCTTT.

The chain is built from TRBV20-1 and TRBJ2-7; possibly TRBD2 for D (6 bases). The CDR3 consists of 14 residues. Germline lookup yields CDR1 DFQATT and CDR2 SNEGSKA (reference sequence). V gave up 6 bases and J gave up 0 bases, with 15 bases separating them. The CDR3 nucleotides read TGCAGTGCCGGGGACGGACTAAACTCCTACGAGCAGTACTTC. Protein: CSAGDGLNSYEQYF.

This rearrangement joins TRBV20-1 to TRBJ2-7; D is ambiguous. This CDR3 is 14 amino acids long. The V gene lost 3 bases and the J gene lost 0 bases, with 12 bases spanning the gap. The germline gives CDR1 DFQATT, CDR2 SNEGSKA (reference sequence). In nucleotides, the CDR3 is TGCAGTGCTAGCACAGTTATAAGCTCCTACGAGCAGTACTTC. This translates into CSASTVISSYEQYF.

This clonotype was counted only a few times. The genes are TRBV19 and TRBJ2-7; 7 nucleotides agree with TRBD1. V dropped 6 bases and J dropped 2; count of bases not matched to a gene: 10. There are 15 residues in the CDR3. Germline V gives CDR1 LNHDA, CDR2 SQIVND (reference sequence). The CDR3, as DNA: TGTGCCAGTAGCCCCTCCGGGACAGAGGCCTACGAGCAGTACTTC. Its translation: CASSPSGTEAYEQYF. Full variable domain (rest looked up from reference TRBV19 and TRBJ2-7): DGGITQSPKYLFRKEGQNVTLSCEQNLNHDAMYWYRQDPGQGLRLIYYSQIVNDFQKGDIAEGYSVSREKKESFPLTVTSAQKNPTAFYLCASSPSGTEAYEQYFGPGTRLTVT.

The chain employs TRBV7-8 and TRBJ2-7, with 7 bases lining up with TRBD2. The length of the CDR3 is 12 residues. Germline assignment: CDR1 SGHVS and CDR2 FQNEAQ. V trimming: 5 bases; J trimming: 9 bases; junction bases outside the gene matches: 7. CDR3 nucleotides: TGTGCCAGCAGCCCGGCGGGGGACGGGCAGTACTTC. It codes for CASSPAGDGQYF. The full variable domain, with the rest looked up from reference TRBV7-8 and TRBJ2-7, is GAGVSQSPRYKVAKRGQDVALRCDPISGHVSLFWYQQALGQGPEFLTYFQNEAQLDKSGLPSDRFFAERPEGSVSTLKIQRTQQEDSAVYLCASSPAGDGQYFGPGTRLTVT.

The genes are TRBV7-8 and TRBJ2-7; D perhaps matches TRBD1 (5 bases). Per the germline V gene, CDR1 is SGHVS and CDR2 is FQNEAQ. The CDR3 is made up of 15 amino acids. The ends were cut back, 5 bases at V and 3 bases at J, with 17 bases in the middle. The CDR3 coding sequence is TGTGCCAGCAGCCCCGGGTCAGGGAACCTCTACGAGCAGTACTTC. Amino acids: CASSPGSGNLYEQYF.

The rearrangement links TRBV15 to TRBJ1-5; D is possibly TRBD1 (6 bases). V gave up 0 bases and J gave up 14 bases, with 17 bases separating them. Germline CDR1 LNHNV, CDR2 YYDKDF (reference sequence). This CDR3 region has 14 residues. CDR3: CATSRDEGRGYEHF. The CDR3 DNA reads TGTGCCACCAGCAGAGATGAGGGCAGGGGCTACGAGCATTTT.

A single count supports this clonotype. The rearrangement links TRBV30 to TRBJ1-5; D remains ambiguous. V was trimmed by 1 base and J by 5 bases, leaving 9 bases between them. The CDR3 extends over 13 amino acids. Germline V gene data show CDR1 as GTSNPN and CDR2 as SVGIG (reference sequence). DNA for the CDR3: TGTGCCTGGAGTGGGGGTTTCGATCAGCCCCAGCATTTT. Protein: CAWSGGFDQPQHF.

This clonotype was observed a handful of times. The chain recombines TRBV7-9 with TRBJ1-1, with 8 nucleotides matching TRBD1. Germline V gene sequence: CDR1 SEHNR, CDR2 FQNEAQ (reference sequence). After removal of 0 bases from V and 4 bases from J, the junction contained 4 bases not matched to a gene. This CDR3 region has 15 residues. The CDR3 reads CASSLAPDRATEAFF. The CDR3 coding sequence is TGTGCCAGCAGCTTAGCCCCGGACAGGGCCACTGAAGCTTTCTTT.

The chain is built from TRBV10-3 and TRBJ2-7; D might be TRBD1 (6 bases). This CDR3 has 16 amino acids. With 2 bases removed from V and 0 bases from J, the gap between germline ends came to 14 bases. Per germline, CDR1 ENHRY and CDR2 SYGVKD. This CDR3 reads CAISEGETGYSYEQYF. The CDR3 DNA sequence: TGTGCCATCAGTGAGGGGGAAACAGGGTACTCCTACGAGCAGTACTTC.